This paragraph reports one T cell receptor (beta chain). No antigen is known for it. Germline loops: CDR1 MNHEY, CDR2 SVGAGI. The CDR3 spans 15 residues. V lost 6 bases and J lost 4; bases outside the gene matches: 6. Treatment described: some 20 received Ad26.COV2.S at low or high dose, single or two shots; five or six received placebo; per-sample allocation not given. The investigators took samples on day 63 after the first vaccine or placebo injection. This sample is drawn from a study of Ad26.COV2.S vaccination and SARS-CoV-2 variants. Findings and caveats of the study: With respect to non-spike TCR breadth, vaccine and placebo recipients were similar.

TCRdb keeps only in-frame clones here, not all; method: immunoSEQ multiplex PCR. The top ten clones hold approximately 1.9% of a sample with fewer than 400,000 clones, around 91% of them seen once. The receptor was derived from a person between 18 and 65 years old who received the Ad26.COV2.S COVID-19 vaccine or a placebo. The chain joins TRBV6-5 to TRBJ1-3; 10 bases are a match to TRBD1. This specimen consisted of peripheral blood, obtained in a trial of Ad26.COV2.S vaccine versus placebo. The CDR3 here is CASRLGQGDGNTIYF. The CDR3 DNA sequence: TGTGCCAGCAGACTTGGACAGGGGGACGGAAACACCATATATTTT.